This entry lists 13 T cell receptor beta chains sequenced from one sample in a study of T cells in Graves' hyperthyroidism and ophthalmopathy. The source material, RNA transcripts, was used to amplify TCR beta CDR3 regions. With the HTBI primer set, the TCR CDR3 went through a first round of RT-PCR. TCRdb recomputed calls from the multiplex PCR reads with MiXCR, one row per CDR3 protein. The table lists roughly 700,000 distinct CDR3 sequences, 17% of them singletons, with around 15% in the top ten. Sequences were obtained from blood. The receptors derive from a man between 45 and 60 years old with Graves' hyperthyroidism.

The chain links TRBV20-1 to TRBJ1-5, with 8 bases aligning to TRBD1. Germline V gene sequence: CDR1 DFQATT, CDR2 SNEGSKA (reference sequence). The V and J ends lost 3 bases and 2 bases, in that order; junction bases with no gene match: 9. The CDR3 is 16 residues long. The CDR3 nucleotides read TGCAGTGCTAGGAAACCAACAGGGGGGGGCAATCAGCCCCAGCATTTT. Translated, it gives CSARKPTGGGNQPQHF.

This clonotype was recorded a few times. The chain recombines TRBV20-1 with TRBJ2-6; 11 nucleotides agree with TRBD2. The CDR3 contains 20 residues. Losses at the gene ends were 0 bases for V and 0 bases for J; bases not matched to a gene: 10. Germline CDR1 and CDR2: DFQATT and SNEGSKA (reference sequence). The CDR3 reads CSARDAARLAGGSGANVLTF. In DNA, the CDR3 is TGCAGTGCTAGAGATGCGGCAAGGCTAGCGGGGGGCTCTGGGGCCAACGTCCTGACTTTC.

A remark on this clonotype: A clone one base away is much larger, so this may be a read error. The chain has TRBV20-1 and TRBJ2-1; the match to TRBD2 covers 11 bases. The CDR3 length is 15 residues. Germline V CDR1 and CDR2: DFQATT, SNEGSKA (reference sequence). The CDR3 loop is CSARHGTSGGNEQLF. The CDR3 coding sequence is TGCAGTGCTAGACATGGGACTAGCGGAGGCAATGAGCAGCTCTTC.

This chain connects TRBV20-1 to TRBJ1-5; D gene uncertain. CDR3 length equals 15 residues. The germline CDR1 and CDR2 sequences are DFQATT and SNEGSKA (reference sequence). The V end lost 4 bases, the J end lost 2 bases, and 15 bases lay between the germline ends. CDR3 amino acids: CSAMRVGNRNQPQHF. CDR3 in DNA: TGCAGTGCTATGCGTGTAGGAAACCGCAATCAGCCCCAGCATTTT.

Many counts were recorded for this clonotype. The DNA of the CDR3 is TGTGCCAGCTCATTCGGGACTAGCATGAATGAGCAGTTCTTC. It is translated as CASSFGTSMNEQFF. This sequence joins TRBV11-2 and TRBJ2-1; 9 nucleotides align to TRBD2. With 8 bases clipped from V and 7 bases from J, the junction kept 9 bases outside the gene matches. CDR3 size: 14 residues. Germline CDR1 reads SGHAT; CDR2 reads FQNNGV.

There are many counts of this clonotype. The CDR3 DNA sequence: TGTGCCAGCAGTCCAGGGGTCCTTTCCCATGAAAAACTGTTTTTT. It yields the protein CASSPGVLSHEKLFF. The chain couples TRBV2 to TRBJ1-4, with a possible D match to TRBD1 (6 bases). V shed 5 bases and J shed 6 bases, with 16 bases lying between them. From germline, CDR1 is SNHLY and CDR2 FYNNEI. There are 15 residues in the CDR3.

The chain joins TRBV28 to TRBJ2-7, with a possible D match to TRBD2 (6 bases). Germline V lookup: CDR1 MDHEN, CDR2 SYDVKM. CDR3 length equals 15 residues. V was clipped by 7 bases and J by 0 bases, with 16 bases between them. CDR3 sequence: CASNTGTSSSYEQYF. In DNA, the CDR3 is TGTGCCAGCAATACCGGGACTTCTAGCTCCTACGAGCAGTACTTC.

This clonotype was recorded at least ten times. The chain carries TRBV19 and TRBJ1-1; D ambiguous. Trimming pared 5 bases from V and 7 bases from J, leaving 14 bases between. Germline V gene sequence: CDR1 LNHDA, CDR2 SQIVND (reference sequence). The CDR3 is 13 residues long. CDR3 DNA sequence: TGTGCCAGTAGTTTTCTCCTGGACGGTGAAGCTTTCTTT. Translation gives CASSFLLDGEAFF. Full variable domain (rest looked up from reference TRBV19 and TRBJ1-1): DGGITQSPKYLFRKEGQNVTLSCEQNLNHDAMYWYRQDPGQGLRLIYYSQIVNDFQKGDIAEGYSVSREKKESFPLTVTSAQKNPTAFYLCASSFLLDGEAFFGQGTRLTVV.

This clonotype was seen many times. The V and J genes are TRBV5-1 and TRBJ2-7, with D perhaps TRBD2 (5 bases). Germline loops: CDR1 SGHRS, CDR2 YFSETQ. CDR3 size: 14 residues. Trimming stripped 0 bases from V and 5 bases from J, with 12 bases between. The CDR3 nucleotides read TGCGCCAGCAGCTTGGGTGGGAGTTACGACGAGCAGTACTTC. Translation gives CASSLGGSYDEQYF.

This clonotype was seen at least ten times. CDR3 coding DNA: TGTGCCAGCAGTTCGACAGGGGAAGGCGTTTCACCCCTCCACTTT. It yields the protein CASSSTGEGVSPLHF. The chain joins TRBV28 to TRBJ1-6; 8 bases are a match to TRBD1. Germline-derived CDR1 and CDR2 are MDHEN and SYDVKM. This CDR3 comprises 15 residues. The V gene end was trimmed by 4 bases and the J gene end by 9 bases; junction bases not matched to a gene: 8.

The table lists this clonotype with a few counts. The chain has TRBV30 and TRBJ1-3; maybe TRBD1 (6 bases). The germline CDR1 and CDR2 sequences are GTSNPN and SVGIG (reference sequence). The CDR3 covers 13 residues. Trimming took off 4 bases at V and 4 bases at J, with 11 bases between the two ends. This chain's CDR3 is CAWNRQEGNTIYF. As DNA, the CDR3 is TGTGCCTGGAATAGACAGGAGGGAAACACCATATATTTT.

This clonotype was counted at least ten times. The chain joins TRBV7-2 to TRBJ2-3, with D unclear. The CDR3 is 15 amino acids. Germline CDR1 and CDR2: SGHTA and FQGNSA. V was trimmed by 4 bases and J by 4 bases, leaving 15 bases between them. The CDR3 nucleotides are TGTGCCAGCAGCTCAAGTAGTCGGATTTCAGATACGCAGTATTTT. As protein: CASSSSSRISDTQYF.

The chain joins TRBV20-1 to TRBJ2-1, with D possibly being TRBD2 (7 bases). Germline V gene sequence: CDR1 DFQATT, CDR2 SNEGSKA (reference sequence). This CDR3 region has 13 residues. With 7 bases removed from V and 10 bases from J, the gap between germline ends came to 20 bases. The CDR3 here is CSVRGGREYEQFF. In DNA, the CDR3 is TGCAGTGTTAGGGGGGGGCGCGAATACGAGCAGTTCTTC.